This T cell receptor beta chain was sequenced during a study of T cell responses to AZD1222 COVID-19 vaccine. General study points: Regions 160-218 and 743-854 held dominance among vaccine-associated CD4 TCRs, which spanned spike.

The protocol was immunoSEQ multiplex PCR, while the TCRdb copy is restricted to in-frame clones and leaves out a portion. The repertoire has 90,000 to 130,000 clones, 89% of them found once; the top ten carry around 3.3%. The V gene lost 2 bases and the J gene lost 1 base, with 8 bases spanning the gap. The length of the CDR3 is 14 residues. CDR1 and CDR2 from the germline V gene are LNHDA and SQIVND (reference sequence). Details on this clone: Its antigen is unidentified.

This material consisted of peripheral blood, taken on day 0 of MenACWY control vaccination. V gene TRBV19 combines with J gene TRBJ2-5; D unclear. The TCR sequence derives from an adult in good health. In DNA, the CDR3 is TGTGCCAGTAGTATAATGAAGAGCCAAGAGACCCAGTACTTC. It is translated as CASSIMKSQETQYF. Together with reference TRBV19 and TRBJ2-5, the CDR3 gives the full variable domain: DGGITQSPKYLFRKEGQNVTLSCEQNLNHDAMYWYRQDPGQGLRLIYYSQIVNDFQKGDIAEGYSVSREKKESFPLTVTSAQKNPTAFYLCASSIMKSQETQYFGPGTRLLVL.